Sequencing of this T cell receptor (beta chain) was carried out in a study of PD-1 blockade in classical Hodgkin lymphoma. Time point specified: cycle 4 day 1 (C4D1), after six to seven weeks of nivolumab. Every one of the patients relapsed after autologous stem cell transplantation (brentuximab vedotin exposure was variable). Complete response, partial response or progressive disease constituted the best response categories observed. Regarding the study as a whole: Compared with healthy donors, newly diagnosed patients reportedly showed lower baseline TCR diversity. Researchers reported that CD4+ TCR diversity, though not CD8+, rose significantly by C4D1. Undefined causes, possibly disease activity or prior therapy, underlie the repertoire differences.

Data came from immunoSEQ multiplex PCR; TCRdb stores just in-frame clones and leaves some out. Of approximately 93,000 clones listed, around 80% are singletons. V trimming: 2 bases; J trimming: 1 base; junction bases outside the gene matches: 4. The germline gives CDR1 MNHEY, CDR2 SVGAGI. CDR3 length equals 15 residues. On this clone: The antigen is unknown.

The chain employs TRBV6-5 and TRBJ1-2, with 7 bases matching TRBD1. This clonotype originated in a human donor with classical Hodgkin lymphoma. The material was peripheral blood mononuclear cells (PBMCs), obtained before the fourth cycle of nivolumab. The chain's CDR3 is CASSYGRGINYGYTF. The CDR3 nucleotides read TGTGCCAGCAGTTACGGCAGGGGGATTAACTATGGCTACACCTTC.